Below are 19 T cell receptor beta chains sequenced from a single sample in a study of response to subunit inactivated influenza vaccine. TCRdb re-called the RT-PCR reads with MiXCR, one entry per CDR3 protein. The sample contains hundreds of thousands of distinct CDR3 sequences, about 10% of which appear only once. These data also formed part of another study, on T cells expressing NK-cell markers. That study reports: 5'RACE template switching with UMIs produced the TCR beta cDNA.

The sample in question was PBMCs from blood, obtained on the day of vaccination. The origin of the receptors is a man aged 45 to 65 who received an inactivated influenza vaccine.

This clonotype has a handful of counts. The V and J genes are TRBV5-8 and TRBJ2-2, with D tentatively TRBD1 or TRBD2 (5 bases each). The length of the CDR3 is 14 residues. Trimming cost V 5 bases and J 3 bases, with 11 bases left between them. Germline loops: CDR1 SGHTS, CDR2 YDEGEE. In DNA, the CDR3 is TGTGCCAGCAGTCGGGACCTATACACCGGGGAGCTGTTTTTT. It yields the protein CASSRDLYTGELFF.

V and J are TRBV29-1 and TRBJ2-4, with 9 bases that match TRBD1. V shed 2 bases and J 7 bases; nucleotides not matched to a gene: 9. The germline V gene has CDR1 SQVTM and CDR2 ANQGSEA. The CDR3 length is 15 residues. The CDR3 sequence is CSVEQGQGIGNIQYF. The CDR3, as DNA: TGCAGCGTTGAACAAGGACAGGGGATTGGTAACATTCAGTACTTC. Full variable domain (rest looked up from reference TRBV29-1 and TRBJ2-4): SAVISQKPSRDICQRGTSLTIQCQVDSQVTMMFWYRQQPGQSLTLIATANQGSEATYESGFVIDKFPISRPNLTFSTLTVSNMSPEDSSIYLCSVEQGQGIGNIQYFGAGTRLSVL.

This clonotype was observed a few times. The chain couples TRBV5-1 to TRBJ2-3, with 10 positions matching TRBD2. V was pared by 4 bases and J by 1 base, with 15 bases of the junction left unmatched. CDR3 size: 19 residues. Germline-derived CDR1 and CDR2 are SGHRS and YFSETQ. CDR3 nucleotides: TGCGCCAGCAGCGTATCAGGGCTAGCGGGAGCGGGCCGCACAGATACGCAGTATTTT. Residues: CASSVSGLAGAGRTDTQYF.

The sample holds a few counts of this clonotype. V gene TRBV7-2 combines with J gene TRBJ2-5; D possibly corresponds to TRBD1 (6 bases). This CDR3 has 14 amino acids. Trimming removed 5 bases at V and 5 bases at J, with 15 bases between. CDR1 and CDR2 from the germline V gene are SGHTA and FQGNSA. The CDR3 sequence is CASSPQGRWETQYF. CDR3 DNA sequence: TGTGCCAGCAGCCCACAGGGAAGATGGGAGACCCAGTACTTC.

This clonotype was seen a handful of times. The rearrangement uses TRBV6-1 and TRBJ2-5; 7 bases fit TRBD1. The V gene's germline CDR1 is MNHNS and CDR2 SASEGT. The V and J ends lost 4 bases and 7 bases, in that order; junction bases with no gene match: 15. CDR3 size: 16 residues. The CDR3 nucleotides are TGTGCCAGCAGTGGCACAAGGACCACAGGGGCAGGGACCCAGTACTTC. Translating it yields CASSGTRTTGAGTQYF.

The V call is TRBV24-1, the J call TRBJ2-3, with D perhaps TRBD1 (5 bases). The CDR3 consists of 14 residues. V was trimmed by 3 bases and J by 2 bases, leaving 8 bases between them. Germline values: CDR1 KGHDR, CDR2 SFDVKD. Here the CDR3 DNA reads TGTGCCACCAGTGATGCAGGGTACACAGATACGCAGTATTTT. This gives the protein CATSDAGYTDTQYF.

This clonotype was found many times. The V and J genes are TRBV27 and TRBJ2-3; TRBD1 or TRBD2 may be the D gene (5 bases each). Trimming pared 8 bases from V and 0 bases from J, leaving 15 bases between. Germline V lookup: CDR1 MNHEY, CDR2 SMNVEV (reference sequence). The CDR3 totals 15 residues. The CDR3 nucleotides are TGTGCCAGCGGATATACGGGGCCTAGCACAGATACGCAGTATTTT. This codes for CASGYTGPSTDTQYF.

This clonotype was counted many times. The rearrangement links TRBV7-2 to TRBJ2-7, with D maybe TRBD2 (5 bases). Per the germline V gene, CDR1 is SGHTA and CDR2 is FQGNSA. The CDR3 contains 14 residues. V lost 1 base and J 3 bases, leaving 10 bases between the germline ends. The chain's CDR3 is CASSLGGKIYEQYF. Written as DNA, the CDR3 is TGTGCCAGCAGCTTAGGAGGGAAGATCTACGAGCAGTACTTC.

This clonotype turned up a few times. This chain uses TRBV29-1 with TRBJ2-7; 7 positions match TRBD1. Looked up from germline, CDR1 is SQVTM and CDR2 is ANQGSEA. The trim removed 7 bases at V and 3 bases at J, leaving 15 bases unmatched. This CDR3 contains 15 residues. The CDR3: CSAVMRGPAYYEQYF. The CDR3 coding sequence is TGCAGCGCCGTCATGAGGGGGCCAGCCTACTACGAGCAGTACTTC.

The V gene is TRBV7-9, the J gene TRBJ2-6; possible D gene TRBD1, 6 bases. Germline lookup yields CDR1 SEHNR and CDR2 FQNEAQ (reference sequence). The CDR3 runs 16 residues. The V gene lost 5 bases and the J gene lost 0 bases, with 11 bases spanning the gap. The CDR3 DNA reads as TGTGCCAGCAGCGGGACACCGTTCTCTGGGGCCAACGTCCTGACTTTC. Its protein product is CASSGTPFSGANVLTF.

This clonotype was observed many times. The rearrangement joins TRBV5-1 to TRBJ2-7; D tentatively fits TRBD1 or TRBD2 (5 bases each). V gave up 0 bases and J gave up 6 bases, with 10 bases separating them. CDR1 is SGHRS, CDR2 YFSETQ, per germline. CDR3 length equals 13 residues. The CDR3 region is CASSLDRGLEQYF. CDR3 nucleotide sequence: TGCGCCAGCAGCTTGGATCGGGGCCTCGAGCAGTACTTC.

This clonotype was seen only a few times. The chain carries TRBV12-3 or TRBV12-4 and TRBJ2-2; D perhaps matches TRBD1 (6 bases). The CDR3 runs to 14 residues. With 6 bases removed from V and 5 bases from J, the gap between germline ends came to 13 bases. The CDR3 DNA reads TGTGCCAGCAGGGAGACAGGTCGAACCGGGGAGCTGTTTTTT. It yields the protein CASRETGRTGELFF.

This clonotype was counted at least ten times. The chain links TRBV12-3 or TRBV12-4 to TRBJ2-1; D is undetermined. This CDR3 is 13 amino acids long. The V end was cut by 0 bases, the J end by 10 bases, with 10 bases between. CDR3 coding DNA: TGTGCCAGCAGTTTAGCAAATGCCCCCGAGCAGTTCTTC. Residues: CASSLANAPEQFF.

CDR3 in amino acids: CASRDGQGGSPLHF. In DNA, the CDR3 is TGTGCCAGCAGGGACGGGCAGGGCGGTTCACCCCTCCACTTT. This rearrangement joins TRBV28 to TRBJ1-6, with D possibly being TRBD1 (5 bases). The length of the CDR3 is 14 residues. CDR1 and CDR2 (germline): MDHEN, SYDVKM. Trimming removed 6 bases from V and 9 bases from J, with 15 bases in between.

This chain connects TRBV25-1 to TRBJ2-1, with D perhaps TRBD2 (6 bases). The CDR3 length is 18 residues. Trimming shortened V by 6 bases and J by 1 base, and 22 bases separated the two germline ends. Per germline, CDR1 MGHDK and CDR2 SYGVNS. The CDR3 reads CASSFEGGSGLSYNEQFF. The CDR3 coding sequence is TGTGCCAGCAGCTTCGAGGGTGGTAGCGGACTATCCTACAATGAGCAGTTCTTC.

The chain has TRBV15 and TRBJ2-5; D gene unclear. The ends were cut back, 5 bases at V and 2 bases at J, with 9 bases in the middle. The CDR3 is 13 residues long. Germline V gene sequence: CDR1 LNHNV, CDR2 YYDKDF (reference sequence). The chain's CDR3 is CATSVAYQETQYF. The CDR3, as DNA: TGTGCCACCAGCGTGGCATATCAAGAGACCCAGTACTTC.

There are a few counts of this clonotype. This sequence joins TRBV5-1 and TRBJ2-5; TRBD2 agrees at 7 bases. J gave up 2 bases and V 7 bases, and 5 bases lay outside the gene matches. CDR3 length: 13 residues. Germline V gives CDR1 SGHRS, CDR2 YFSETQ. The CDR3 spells CASGSGSQETQYF. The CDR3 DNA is TGCGCCAGCGGTAGCGGGTCACAAGAGACCCAGTACTTC. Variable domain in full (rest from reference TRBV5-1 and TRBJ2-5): KAGVTQTPRYLIKTRGQQVTLSCSPISGHRSVSWYQQTPGQGLQFLFEYFSETQRNKGNFPGRFSGRQFSNSRSEMNVSTLELGDSALYLCASGSGSQETQYFGPGTRLLVL.

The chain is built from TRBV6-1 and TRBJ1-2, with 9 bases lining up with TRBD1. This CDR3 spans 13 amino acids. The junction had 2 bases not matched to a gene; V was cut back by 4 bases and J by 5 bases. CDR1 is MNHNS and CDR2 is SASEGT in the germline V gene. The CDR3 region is CASSGGQGYGYTF. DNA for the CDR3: TGTGCCAGCAGTGGGGGACAGGGTTATGGCTACACCTTC.

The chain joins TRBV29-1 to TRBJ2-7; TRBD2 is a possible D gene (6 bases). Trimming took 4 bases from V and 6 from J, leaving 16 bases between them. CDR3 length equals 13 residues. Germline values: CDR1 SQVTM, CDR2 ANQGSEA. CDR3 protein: CSVAISQGGEQYF. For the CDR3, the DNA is TGCAGCGTTGCTATCAGTCAGGGAGGCGAGCAGTACTTC.